The 17 T cell receptor beta chains below all came from one sample that was sequenced in a study of blood T cell repertoires in COVID-19. TCRdb's table, derived via immunoSEQ multiplex PCR, lists solely in-frame clones and lacks some. In the table there are 300,000 or so clones, around 87% of which are singletons. Sequencing used peripheral blood. These TCRs come from a woman aged 45-59 years who had recovered from COVID-19.

This clone was seen a handful of times. V usage is TRBV7-8 and J usage is TRBJ1-1; a possible D gene is TRBD1 (5 bases). There are 13 residues in the CDR3. V was cut by 1 base and J by 7 bases, with 10 bases left in between. The germline CDR1 and CDR2 sequences are SGHVS and FQNEAQ. In DNA form, the CDR3 reads TGTGCCAGCAGCTTAGGGACAACCTATGAAGCTTTCTTT. It translates to CASSLGTTYEAFF.

This clone was found many times. The rearrangement joins TRBV4-3 to TRBJ2-5; D perhaps matches TRBD2 (5 bases). This CDR3 contains 14 residues. In germline, CDR1 is LGHNA, CDR2 YSLEER. V dropped 6 bases and J dropped 4 bases, with 15 bases sitting between them. The CDR3 loop is CASSAGGSGETQYF. For the CDR3, the DNA is TGCGCCAGCAGTGCCGGAGGTTCGGGAGAGACCCAGTACTTC.

This clone occurred once. J is TRBJ2-5 and V is TRBV19; D is perhaps TRBD1 (6 bases). Germline V lookup: CDR1 LNHDA, CDR2 SQIVND (reference sequence). The CDR3 has 12 residues. Trimming took 10 bases from V and 3 from J, leaving 12 bases between them. CDR3 nucleotide sequence: TGTGCCACTCAGGACAGAAAAGAGACCCAGTACTTC. It is translated as CATQDRKETQYF.

This chain uses TRBV9 with TRBJ2-2; D is unclear. The CDR3 runs 14 residues. Deletions cut 7 bases from V and 1 base from J, with 11 bases between. Germline lookup yields CDR1 SGDLS and CDR2 YYNGEE. The CDR3 region is CASSPVMNTGELFF. The DNA of the CDR3 is TGTGCCAGCTCACCAGTTATGAACACCGGGGAGCTGTTTTTT. Looking up the rest from reference TRBV9 and TRBJ2-2 gives the full variable domain: DSGVTQTPKHLITATGQRVTLRCSPRSGDLSVYWYQQSLDQGLQFLIQYYNGEERAKGNILERFSAQQFPDLHSELNLSSLELGDSALYFCASSPVMNTGELFFGEGSRLTVL.

This sequence joins TRBV13 and TRBJ2-7, with a possible D match to TRBD2 (5 bases). The V and J ends lost 5 bases and 0 bases respectively, with 14 bases between them. The CDR3 extends over 15 amino acids. Germline CDR1 is PRHDT and CDR2 is FYEKMQ (reference sequence). The CDR3 here is CASSPPGLTSYEQYF. The CDR3 nucleotides read TGTGCCAGCAGCCCCCCCGGACTTACCTCCTACGAGCAGTACTTC.

The CDR3 loop is CASSQVGSSYEQYF. The CDR3 region has the DNA TGCGCCAGCAGCCAAGTGGGCAGCTCCTACGAGCAGTACTTC. This chain connects TRBV4-1 to TRBJ2-7; unclear D gene. Deletions cut 1 base from V and 0 bases from J, with 7 bases between. The germline V gene has CDR1 MGHRA and CDR2 YSYEKL. CDR3 length: 14 amino acids.

V usage is TRBV4-2 and J usage is TRBJ2-1, with 12 bases fitting TRBD2. Germline lookup yields CDR1 LGHNA and CDR2 YNFKEQ. There are 17 residues in the CDR3. J lost 8 bases, V lost 0 bases, and 8 bases had no gene match. The CDR3 protein is CASSQDPRTSGVHEQFF. CDR3 nucleotides: TGTGCCAGCAGCCAAGATCCCCGGACTAGCGGGGTACATGAGCAGTTCTTC.

The chain joins TRBV7-2 to TRBJ2-1, with TRBD2 identical over 11 bases. The J segment lost 6 bases and the V segment lost 1 base, leaving 2 bases of the junction unmatched. Germline loops: CDR1 SGHTA, CDR2 FQGNSA. The CDR3 is made up of 15 amino acids. The CDR3 DNA is TGTGCCAGCAGCTTAGTTAGCGGGGGGGGCAATGAGCAGTTCTTC. This codes for CASSLVSGGGNEQFF.

V is TRBV28 and J is TRBJ1-1; D not certain. The CDR3 length is 15 residues. Germline V gives CDR1 MDHEN, CDR2 SYDVKM. Trimming removed 3 bases from V and 0 bases from J, with 11 bases in between. CDR3 nucleotides: TGTGCCAGCAGTTTTCTACTGCGCATGAACACTGAAGCTTTCTTT. Amino acids: CASSFLLRMNTEAFF.

The chain uses TRBV10-1 and TRBJ2-3; possible D gene TRBD2, 6 bases. V lost 6 bases, J lost 0 bases, and 19 bases lay in between. The CDR3 runs 17 residues. In germline, CDR1 is WNHNN, CDR2 SYGVQD (reference sequence). The CDR3 nucleotides read TGCGCCAGCAGCGGGAGCTTAGGGACGGGGAGCACAGATACGCAGTATTTT. Its translation: CASSGSLGTGSTDTQYF.

V usage is TRBV9 and J usage is TRBJ1-6, with unresolved D. This CDR3 spans 14 amino acids. Trimming removed 1 base at V and 8 bases at J, with 10 bases between. The germline gives CDR1 SGDLS, CDR2 YYNGEE. The CDR3 region has the DNA TGTGCCAGCAGCGTAACAGATTCTTATTCACCCCTCCACTTT. Its protein is CASSVTDSYSPLHF.

This clone was detected many times. The CDR3, as DNA: TGTGCCAGCTCACCGACCGGGGGGACTTCCTTACCCTACACCTTC. It encodes CASSPTGGTSLPYTF. The rearrangement links TRBV18 to TRBJ1-2, with D tentatively TRBD1 (5 bases). V was pared by 3 bases and J by 10 bases, with 21 bases between. This CDR3 is 15 amino acids long. CDR1 and CDR2 from the germline V gene are KGHSH and LQKENI.

The genes are TRBV5-1 and TRBJ1-3; 9 nucleotides align to TRBD1. V lost 4 bases, J lost 4 bases, and 6 bases stayed unmatched. The CDR3 covers 15 residues. Per the germline V gene, CDR1 is SGHRS and CDR2 is YFSETQ. As DNA, the CDR3 is TGCGCCAGCAGCACCGCCGGGACAGGGGGAAACACCATATATTTT. It specifies CASSTAGTGGNTIYF.

The V gene is TRBV19, the J gene TRBJ2-3; tentatively, D is TRBD2 (6 bases). Germline values: CDR1 LNHDA, CDR2 SQIVND (reference sequence). Trimming removed 5 bases at V and 8 bases at J, with 17 bases between. This CDR3 comprises 14 residues. The CDR3 sequence is CASSLPLGGGTQYF. In DNA form, the CDR3 reads TGTGCCAGTAGTCTCCCTCTCGGGGGTGGTACGCAGTATTTT.

This clone showed up just once. This chain uses TRBV6-5 with TRBJ1-6; 7 positions match TRBD1. The CDR3 is made up of 12 amino acids. In germline, CDR1 is MNHEY, CDR2 SVGAGI. The V and J ends lost 7 bases and 10 bases, in that order; junction bases with no gene match: 4. Written as DNA, the CDR3 is TGTGCCAGCATTACAGGGGAATCACCCCTCCACTTT. Protein product: CASITGESPLHF.

This chain joins TRBV6-5 and TRBJ1-2; tentatively, D is TRBD1 (6 bases). Germline V gene sequence: CDR1 MNHEY, CDR2 SVGAGI. The CDR3 sequence is 14 residues long. Trimming left V 6 bases short and J 4 bases short, with 15 bases between. The CDR3, as DNA: TGTGCCAGCAGGCCCGGGACACGAGCCTATGGCTACACCTTC. Residues: CASRPGTRAYGYTF.

The chain employs TRBV4-2 and TRBJ2-5; D possibly corresponds to TRBD2 (6 bases). The V end was cut by 0 bases, the J end by 4 bases, with 9 bases between. This CDR3 region has 14 residues. The V gene's germline CDR1 is LGHNA and CDR2 YNFKEQ. The CDR3 sequence is CASSQERGVETQYF. CDR3 DNA sequence: TGTGCCAGCAGCCAAGAGCGGGGCGTAGAGACCCAGTACTTC.